A selection of T cell receptor beta chains follows, all from one sample in a study of T cell repertoires and Cas9 in healthy adults. Profiling relied on immunoSEQ multiplex PCR, and the TCRdb table lists in-frame clones only, not all of them. The table lists 13,000 to 15,000 clones, 89% of them singletons, with roughly 2% in the top ten. The material sequenced was Tregs (CD4+, CD25+, CD127-, CD137-, CD154-) from PBMCs; culture status not recorded. These receptors were obtained from a human donor in good health. CDR3s include the opening cysteine and the closing phenylalanine or tryptophan. A D gene is named only where the DNA matches it firmly. A clone size is listed for some rows: how often the clone was seen (once, few, many), or a class if it is expanded.

abundance,d_gene,j_gene,v_gene,CDR3aa,CDR3nt
few,NA,TRBJ1-4,TRBV2,CASSERMSNEKLFF,TGTGCCAGCAGTGAAAGGATGTCAAATGAAAAACTGTTTTTT
NA,NA,TRBJ2-3,TRBV28,CASSLWSTASGVDTQYF,TGTGCCAGCAGTTTATGGTCTACGGCGTCCGGGGTGGATACGCAGTATTTT
NA,NA,TRBJ2-3,TRBV10-3,CAIRVGPLSTDTQYF,TGTGCCATCCGGGTGGGACCACTTAGCACAGATACGCAGTATTTT
NA,TRBD1,TRBJ1-4,TRBV7-9,CASSAPGQGYEKLFF,TGTGCCAGCAGCGCACCGGGACAGGGGTATGAAAAACTGTTTTTT
NA,NA,TRBJ2-1,TRBV10-3,CAIGAGPGDNEQFF,TGTGCCATCGGCGCCGGGCCGGGCGACAATGAGCAGTTCTTC
NA,NA,TRBJ2-1,TRBV5-1,CASSLRGDMDEQFF,TGCGCCAGCAGCCTAAGGGGGGACATGGATGAGCAGTTCTTC
once,TRBD1,TRBJ1-2,TRBV7-8,CASSLGQGYGYTF,TGTGCCAGCAGCCTAGGACAGGGCTATGGCTACACCTTC
once,NA,TRBJ2-3,TRBV7-2,CASSREYGTDTQYF,TGTGCCAGCAGTCGGGAGTATGGCACAGATACGCAGTATTTT
NA,TRBD1,TRBJ1-1,TRBV29-1,CSASGTARIAFF,TGCAGCGCCAGCGGGACAGCCAGGATAGCTTTCTTT
once,NA,TRBJ2-7,TRBV19,CASSQTGLSSYEQYF,TGTGCCAGTAGCCAGACCGGATTGAGCTCCTACGAGCAGTACTTC
NA,NA,TRBJ1-3,TRBV7-9,CASSRDGHVSGNTIYF,TGTGCCAGCAGCCGGGACGGGCATGTCTCTGGAAACACCATATATTTT
once,NA,TRBJ1-5,TRBV5-5,CASSSIAGPQHF,TGTGCCAGCAGCTCGATAGCCGGGCCCCAGCATTTT
NA,NA,TRBJ2-2,TRBV7-2,CASSLAVYTANTGELFF,TGTGCCAGCAGCTTAGCTGTATATACTGCGAACACCGGGGAGCTGTTTTTT
NA,NA,TRBJ1-1,TRBV6-6,CASSYMGRAEAFF,TGTGCCAGCAGTTATATGGGCAGGGCTGAAGCTTTCTTT
NA,NA,TRBJ1-2,TRBV6-1,CASSYRAGHGYTF,TGTGCCAGCAGTTATCGGGCAGGGCATGGCTACACCTTC
NA,NA,TRBJ1-3,TRBV5-1,CASSLGGGYPGNTIYF,TGCGCCAGCAGCTTGGGGGGTGGATATCCTGGAAACACCATATATTTT
NA,TRBD2,TRBJ2-5,TRBV6-5,CASSFLGGGEETQYF,TGTGCCAGCAGTTTCCTCGGCGGGGGGGAGGAGACCCAGTACTTC
NA,TRBD2,TRBJ2-7,TRBV15,CATSASPRGGAYYEQYF,TGTGCCACCAGCGCAAGCCCACGCGGGGGTGCGTACTACGAGCAGTACTTC
NA,NA,TRBJ2-7,TRBV5-1,CASSFGGDSYEQYF,TGCGCCAGCAGCTTTGGAGGGGATTCCTACGAGCAGTACTTC
NA,TRBD1,TRBJ1-2,TRBV10-3,CAISGQGSTSGPYGYTF,TGTGCCATCAGTGGACAGGGGTCTACGTCTGGGCCATATGGCTACACCTTC
NA,NA,TRBJ1-2,TRBV29-1,CSVIANYGYTF,TGCAGCGTAATAGCTAACTATGGCTACACCTTC
NA,TRBD2,TRBJ2-5,TRBV7-2,CASSLGLAGGKETQYF,TGTGCCAGCAGCTTAGGACTAGCGGGGGGGAAAGAGACCCAGTACTTC
NA,NA,TRBJ2-5,TRBV15,CATSRDTRTGETQYF,TGTGCCACCAGCAGAGATACCCGGACCGGGGAGACCCAGTACTTC
NA,NA,TRBJ1-2,TRBV7-8,CASSPLTEGIRNYGYTF,TGTGCCAGCAGCCCGCTTACGGAGGGGATACGTAACTATGGCTACACCTTC
NA,NA,TRBJ1-5,TRBV10-3,CAISESIVGIKPQHF,TGTGCCATCAGTGAGTCGATCGTGGGGATCAAGCCCCAGCATTTT
NA,NA,TRBJ2-5,TRBV19,CASSIVGAQETQYF,TGTGCCAGTAGTATAGTTGGAGCCCAAGAGACCCAGTACTTC
NA,NA,TRBJ1-4,TRBV6-1,CASSDLGRSNEKLFF,TGTGCCAGCAGTGACCTGGGACGGTCTAATGAAAAACTGTTTTTT
NA,NA,TRBJ2-4,TRBV10-2,CASSESAQNIQYF,TGCGCCAGCAGTGAGTCGGCACAAAACATTCAGTACTTC
NA,NA,TRBJ2-5,TRBV11-2,CASSRAPQKETQYF,TGTGCCAGCAGCAGAGCCCCCCAGAAAGAGACCCAGTACTTC
NA,NA,TRBJ1-5,TRBV18,CASSQGRGQPQHF,TGTGCCAGCTCACAGGGAAGGGGCCAGCCCCAGCATTTT
NA,NA,TRBJ2-6,TRBV5-8,CASSPARLSGANVLTF,TGTGCCAGCAGCCCGGCGAGGCTCTCTGGGGCCAACGTCCTGACTTTC
NA,NA,TRBJ1-1,TRBV30,CAWSPVDLNTEAFF,TGTGCCTGGAGCCCAGTGGACCTGAACACTGAAGCTTTCTTT
NA,NA,TRBJ1-5,TRBV6-5,CASSQGTNQPQHF,TGTGCCAGCAGCCAGGGTACCAATCAGCCCCAGCATTTT
NA,NA,TRBJ1-4,TRBV4-1,CASSQAGEKLFF,TGCGCCAGCAGCCAAGCGGGTGAAAAACTGTTTTTT
NA,NA,TRBJ1-4,TRBV6-6,CASSYSAGGNEKLFF,TGTGCCAGCAGTTACTCCGCGGGGGGTAATGAAAAACTGTTTTTT
NA,NA,TRBJ2-3,TRBV7-2,CASWGPTTQYF,TGTGCCAGCTGGGGCCCCACTACGCAGTATTTT
few,TRBD1,TRBJ1-4,TRBV5-1,CASSGGDRGSEKLFF,TGCGCCAGCAGCGGAGGGGACAGGGGTAGTGAAAAACTGTTTTTT
NA,NA,TRBJ2-6,TRBV7-2,CASSSKGANVLTF,TGTGCCAGCAGCTCCAAGGGGGCCAACGTCCTGACTTTC
NA,NA,TRBJ1-2,TRBV12-5,CASGRTGIDYGYTF,TGTGCTAGTGGGCGAACAGGGATCGACTATGGCTACACCTTC
once,NA,TRBJ1-1,TRBV5-6,CASSLGPIRSEAFF,TGTGCCAGCAGCTTGGGGCCTATTCGGAGTGAAGCTTTCTTT
NA,NA,TRBJ2-1,TRBV6-6,CASRDNRAGNEQFF,TGTGCCAGCAGGGATAACAGGGCTGGGAATGAGCAGTTCTTC
NA,TRBD1,TRBJ2-1,TRBV28,CASSLWTGTGSSYNEQFF,TGTGCCAGCAGTTTATGGACCGGGACAGGGAGCTCCTACAATGAGCAGTTCTTC
large,NA,TRBJ1-3,TRBV2,CASSEVGWGSGNTIYF,TGTGCCAGCAGTGAAGTGGGGTGGGGCTCTGGAAACACCATATATTTT
NA,NA,TRBJ2-1,TRBV5-1,CASSQDPGRYNEQFF,TGCGCCAGCAGCCAGGACCCGGGACGCTACAATGAGCAGTTCTTC
NA,NA,TRBJ1-2,TRBV7-9,CASSLDLRRHYGYTF,TGTGCCAGCAGCCTAGACCTCAGGCGTCACTATGGCTACACCTTC
NA,NA,TRBJ2-2,TRBV10-3,CAISELGAANTGELFF,TGTGCCATCAGTGAGTTGGGGGCGGCGAACACCGGGGAGCTGTTTTTT
once,NA,TRBJ1-3,TRBV19,CASSRGVSGNTIYF,TGTGCCAGTAGTAGGGGGGTCTCTGGAAACACCATATATTTT
NA,TRBD2,TRBJ2-5,TRBV10-2,CASSEGLAGGASQYF,TGCGCCAGCAGTGAGGGACTAGCGGGGGGAGCGTCCCAGTACTTC